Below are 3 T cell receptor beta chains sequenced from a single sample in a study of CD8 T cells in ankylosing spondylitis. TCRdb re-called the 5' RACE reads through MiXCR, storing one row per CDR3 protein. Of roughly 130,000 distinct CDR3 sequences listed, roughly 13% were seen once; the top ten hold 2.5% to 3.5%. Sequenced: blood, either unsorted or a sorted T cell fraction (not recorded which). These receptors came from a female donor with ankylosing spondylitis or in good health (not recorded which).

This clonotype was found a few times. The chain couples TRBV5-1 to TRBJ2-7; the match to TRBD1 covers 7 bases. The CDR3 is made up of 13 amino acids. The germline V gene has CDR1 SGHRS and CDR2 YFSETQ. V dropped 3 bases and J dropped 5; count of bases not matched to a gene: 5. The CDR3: CASSSQGFNEQYF. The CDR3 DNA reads TGCGCCAGCAGCTCACAGGGGTTCAACGAGCAGTACTTC. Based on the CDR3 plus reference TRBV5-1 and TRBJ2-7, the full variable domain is KAGVTQTPRYLIKTRGQQVTLSCSPISGHRSVSWYQQTPGQGLQFLFEYFSETQRNKGNFPGRFSGRQFSNSRSEMNVSTLELGDSALYLCASSSQGFNEQYFGPGTRLTVT.

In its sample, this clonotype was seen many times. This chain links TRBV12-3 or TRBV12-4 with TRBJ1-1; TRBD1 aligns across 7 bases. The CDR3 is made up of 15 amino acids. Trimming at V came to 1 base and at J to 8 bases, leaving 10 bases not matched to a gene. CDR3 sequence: CASSLDRGHSGEAFF. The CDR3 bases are TGTGCCAGCAGTTTAGACAGGGGCCACTCCGGGGAAGCTTTCTTT.

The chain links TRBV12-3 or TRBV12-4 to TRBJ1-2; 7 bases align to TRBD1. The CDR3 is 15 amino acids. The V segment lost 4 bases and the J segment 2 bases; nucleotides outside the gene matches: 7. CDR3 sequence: CASSSIQGRNYGYTF. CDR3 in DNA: TGTGCCAGCAGTTCAATACAGGGGCGGAACTATGGCTACACCTTC.